The present T cell receptor (beta chain) was sequenced within a study of glioma-infiltrating T cells after dendritic cell vaccination. Background on the study: Between about 2002 and 2013, patients got autologous tumor lysate-pulsed dendritic cell vaccines.

Clones were sequenced by immunoSEQ multiplex PCR, and TCRdb holds only the in-frame ones, with some missing. The sample gives almost 90,000 clones, roughly 80% of which show up once; roughly 6.8% is in the top ten. This CDR3 spans 15 amino acids. V shed 5 bases, J shed 7 bases, and the junction held 4 bases outside the gene matches. Germline assignment: CDR1 SGHVS and CDR2 FQNEAQ. The time point: after dendritic cell vaccination, including at tumor progression/relapse. No glioblastoma patient carried an isocitrate dehydrogenase mutation. The receptor was isolated from a human donor with glioblastoma. Source: blood, taken after dendritic cell vaccination. The chain uses TRBV7-8 and TRBJ2-1, with 14 bases fitting TRBD2. The CDR3 DNA is TGTGCCAGCAGCCCGTGGACTAGCGGGGGGAATGAGCAGTTCTTC. Encoded protein: CASSPWTSGGNEQFF.